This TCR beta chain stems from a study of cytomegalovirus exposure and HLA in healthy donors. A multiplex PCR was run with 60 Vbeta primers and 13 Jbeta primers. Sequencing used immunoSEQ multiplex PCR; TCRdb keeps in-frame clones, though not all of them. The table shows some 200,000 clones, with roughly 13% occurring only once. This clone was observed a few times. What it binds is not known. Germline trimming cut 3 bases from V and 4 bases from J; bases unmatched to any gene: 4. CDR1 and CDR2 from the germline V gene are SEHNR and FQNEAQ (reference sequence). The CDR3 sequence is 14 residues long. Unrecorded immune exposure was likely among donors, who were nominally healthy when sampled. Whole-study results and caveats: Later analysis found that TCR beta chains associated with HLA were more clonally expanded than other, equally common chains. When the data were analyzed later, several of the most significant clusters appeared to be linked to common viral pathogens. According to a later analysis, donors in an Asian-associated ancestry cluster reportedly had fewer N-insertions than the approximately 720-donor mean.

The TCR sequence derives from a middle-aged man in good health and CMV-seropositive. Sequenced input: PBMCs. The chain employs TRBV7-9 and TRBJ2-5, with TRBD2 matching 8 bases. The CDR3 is CASSFLGLAETQYF. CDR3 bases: TGTGCCAGCAGCTTCCTTGGACTAGCAGAGACCCAGTACTTC.